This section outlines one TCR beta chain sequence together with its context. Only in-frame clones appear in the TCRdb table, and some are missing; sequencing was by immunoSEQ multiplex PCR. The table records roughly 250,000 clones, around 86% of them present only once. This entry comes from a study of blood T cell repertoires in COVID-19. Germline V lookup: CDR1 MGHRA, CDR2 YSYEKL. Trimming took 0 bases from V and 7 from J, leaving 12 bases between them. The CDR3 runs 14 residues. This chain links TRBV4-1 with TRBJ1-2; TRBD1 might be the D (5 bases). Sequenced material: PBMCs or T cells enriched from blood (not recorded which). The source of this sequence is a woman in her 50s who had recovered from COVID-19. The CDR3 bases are TGCGCCAGCAGCCAAGATAAATGGGGCTTTGGCTACACCTTC. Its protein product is CASSQDKWGFGYTF.